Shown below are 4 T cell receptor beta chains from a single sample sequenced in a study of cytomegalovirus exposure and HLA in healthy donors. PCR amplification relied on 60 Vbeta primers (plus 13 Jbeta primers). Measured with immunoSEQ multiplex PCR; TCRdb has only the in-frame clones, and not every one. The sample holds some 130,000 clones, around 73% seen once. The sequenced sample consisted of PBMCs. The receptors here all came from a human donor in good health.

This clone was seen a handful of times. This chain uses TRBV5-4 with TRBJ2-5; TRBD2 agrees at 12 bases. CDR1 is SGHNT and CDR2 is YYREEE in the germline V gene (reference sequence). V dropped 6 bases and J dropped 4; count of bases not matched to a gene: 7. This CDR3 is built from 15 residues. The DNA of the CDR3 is TGTGCCAGCACATTGACTAGCGGGGGTTTAGAGACCCAGTACTTC. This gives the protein CASTLTSGGLETQYF.

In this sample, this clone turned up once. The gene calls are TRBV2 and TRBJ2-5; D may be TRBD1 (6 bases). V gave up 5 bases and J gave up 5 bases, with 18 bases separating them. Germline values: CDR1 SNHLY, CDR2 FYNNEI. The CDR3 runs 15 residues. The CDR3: CASSQVGANGETQYF. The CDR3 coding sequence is TGTGCCAGCAGTCAAGTGGGGGCTAATGGGGAGACCCAGTACTTC.

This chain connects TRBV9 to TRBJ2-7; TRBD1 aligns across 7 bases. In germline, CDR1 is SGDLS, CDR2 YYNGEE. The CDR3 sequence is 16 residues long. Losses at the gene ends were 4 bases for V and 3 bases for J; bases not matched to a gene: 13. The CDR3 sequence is CASSPRPVAGGYEQYF. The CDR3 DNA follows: TGTGCCAGCAGCCCCCGGCCGGTGGCAGGGGGCTACGAGCAGTACTTC.

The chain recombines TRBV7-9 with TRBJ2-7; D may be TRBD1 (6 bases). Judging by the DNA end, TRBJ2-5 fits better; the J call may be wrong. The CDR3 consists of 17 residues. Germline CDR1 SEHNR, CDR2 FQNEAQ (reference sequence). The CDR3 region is CASSLAGDVVTAETQYF. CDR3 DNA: TGTGCCAGCAGCTTGGCAGGGGACGTGGTTACTGCGGAGACCCAGTACTTC.